This record concerns one T cell receptor beta chain sequence. Its antigen remains unidentified. The CDR3 consists of 14 residues. CDR1 SGHRS and CDR2 YFSETQ come from the germline V gene. Trimming stripped 0 bases from V and 2 bases from J, with 9 bases between. The entry originates in a study of a mutant IDH1 vaccine in newly diagnosed glioma. Study-level information: Treated patients had a mean age of about 44 years and an approximately 62% male, around 40% female split. General study findings and limits: Detectable vaccine-induced immune responses arose in 93.3% of patients.

Generated by immunoSEQ multiplex PCR, the TCRdb table keeps only in-frame clones and is missing some. The repertoire holds about 92,000 clones, roughly 85% seen once, with around 7% in the top ten. This sample's time point: baseline, week 1 (first vaccination visit). Treatment reported: pre-vaccination baseline after standard-of-care therapy. This rearrangement joins TRBV5-1 to TRBJ2-7; D ambiguous. This TCR derives from a woman aged 50 to 65 with glioma. The sequenced sample was PBMCs, obtained from a glioma patient treated with radiotherapy, temozolomide or both. CDR3 sequence (DNA): TGCGCCAGCAGCTTGGACAGAATACCCTACGAGCAGTACTTC. It is translated as CASSLDRIPYEQYF.